The sequence of this T cell receptor (beta chain) was determined in a study of T cell responses to AZD1222 COVID-19 vaccine. For the study at large: Doses given second, at about 4 or about 12 weeks, were pooled. Regarding the study as a whole: Dominant at 160-218 and 743-854, vaccine-associated CD4 TCRs also spanned spike.

Germline assignment: CDR1 SGHVS and CDR2 FNYEAQ. Germline trimming cut 4 bases from V and 4 bases from J; bases unmatched to any gene: 7. The CDR3 runs 15 residues. Generated by immunoSEQ multiplex PCR, the TCRdb table keeps only in-frame clones and is missing some. The sample includes some 120,000 clones, approximately 84% of them seen just once. Worth noting for this clone: Its antigen is not identified.

The rearrangement uses TRBV7-6 and TRBJ2-5; 9 nucleotides agree with TRBD1. This TCR came from an adult in good health. This material consisted of peripheral blood, taken on day 0 of AZD1222 vaccination. This chain's CDR3 is CASSWGQGMGETQYF. In DNA form, the CDR3 reads TGTGCCAGCAGCTGGGGACAGGGAATGGGAGAGACCCAGTACTTC.